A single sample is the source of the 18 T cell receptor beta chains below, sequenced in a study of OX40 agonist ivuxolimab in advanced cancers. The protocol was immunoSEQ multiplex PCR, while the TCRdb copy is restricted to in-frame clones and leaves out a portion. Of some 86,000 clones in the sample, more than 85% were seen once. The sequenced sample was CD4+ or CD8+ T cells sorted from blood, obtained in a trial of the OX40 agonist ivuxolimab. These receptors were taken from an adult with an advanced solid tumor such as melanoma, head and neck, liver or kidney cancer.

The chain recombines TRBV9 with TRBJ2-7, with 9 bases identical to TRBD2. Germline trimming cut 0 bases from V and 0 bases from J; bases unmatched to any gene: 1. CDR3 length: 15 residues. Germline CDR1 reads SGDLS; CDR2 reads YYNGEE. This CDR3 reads CASSVGSGSSYEQYF. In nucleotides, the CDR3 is TGTGCCAGCAGCGTAGGTAGCGGGAGCTCCTACGAGCAGTACTTC.

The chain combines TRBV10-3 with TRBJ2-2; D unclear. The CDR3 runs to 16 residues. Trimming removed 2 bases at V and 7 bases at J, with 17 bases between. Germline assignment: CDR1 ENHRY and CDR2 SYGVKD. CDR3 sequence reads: CAISERSPGVSGELFF. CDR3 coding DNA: TGTGCCATCAGTGAGAGGTCCCCAGGTGTGAGCGGGGAGCTGTTTTTT.

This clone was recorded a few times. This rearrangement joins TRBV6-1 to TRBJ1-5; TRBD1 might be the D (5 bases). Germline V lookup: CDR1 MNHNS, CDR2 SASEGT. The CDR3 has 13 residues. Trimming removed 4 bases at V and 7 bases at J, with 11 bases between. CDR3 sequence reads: CASSVGVAQPQHF. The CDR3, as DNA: TGTGCCAGCAGTGTGGGGGTCGCGCAGCCCCAGCATTTT.

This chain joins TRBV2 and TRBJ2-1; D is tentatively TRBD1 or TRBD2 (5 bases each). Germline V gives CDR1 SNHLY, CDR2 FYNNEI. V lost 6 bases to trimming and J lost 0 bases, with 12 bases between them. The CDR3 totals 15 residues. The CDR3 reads CASRRDGSSYNEQFF. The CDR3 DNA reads TGTGCCAGCAGGAGGGACGGTAGCTCCTACAATGAGCAGTTCTTC.

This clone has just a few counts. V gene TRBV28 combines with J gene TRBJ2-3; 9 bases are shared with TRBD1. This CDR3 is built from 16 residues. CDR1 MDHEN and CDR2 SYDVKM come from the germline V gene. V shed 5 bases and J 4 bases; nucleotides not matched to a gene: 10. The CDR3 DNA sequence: TGTGCCAGCAGTAAGTCCGGGACAGGGACGTCAGATACGCAGTATTTT. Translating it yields CASSKSGTGTSDTQYF. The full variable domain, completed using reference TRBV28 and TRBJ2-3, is DVKVTQSSRYLVKRTGEKVFLECVQDMDHENMFWYRQDPGLGLRLIYFSYDVKMKEKGDIPEGYSVSREKKERFSLILESASTNQTSMYLCASSKSGTGTSDTQYFGPGTRLTVL.

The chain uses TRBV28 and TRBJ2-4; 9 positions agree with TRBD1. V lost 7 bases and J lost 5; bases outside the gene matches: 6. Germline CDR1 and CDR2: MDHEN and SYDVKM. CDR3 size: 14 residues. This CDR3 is CASKKGDRENIQYF. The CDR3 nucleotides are TGTGCCAGCAAAAAAGGGGACAGGGAAAACATTCAGTACTTC.

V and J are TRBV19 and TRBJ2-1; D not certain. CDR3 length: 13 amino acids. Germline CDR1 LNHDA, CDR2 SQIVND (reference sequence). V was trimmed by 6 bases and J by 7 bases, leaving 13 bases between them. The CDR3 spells CASRPLDRNEQFF. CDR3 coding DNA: TGTGCCAGTAGACCACTGGATCGGAATGAGCAGTTCTTC. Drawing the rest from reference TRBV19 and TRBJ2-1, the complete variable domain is DGGITQSPKYLFRKEGQNVTLSCEQNLNHDAMYWYRQDPGQGLRLIYYSQIVNDFQKGDIAEGYSVSREKKESFPLTVTSAQKNPTAFYLCASRPLDRNEQFFGPGTRLTVL.

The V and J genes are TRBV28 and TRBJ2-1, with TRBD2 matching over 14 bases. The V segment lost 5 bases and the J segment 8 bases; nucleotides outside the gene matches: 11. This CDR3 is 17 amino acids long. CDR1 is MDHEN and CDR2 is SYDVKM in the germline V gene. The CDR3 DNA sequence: TGTGCCAGCAGTCGGATCCGGACTAGCGGGAGGAGCGATGAGCAGTTCTTC. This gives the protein CASSRIRTSGRSDEQFF.

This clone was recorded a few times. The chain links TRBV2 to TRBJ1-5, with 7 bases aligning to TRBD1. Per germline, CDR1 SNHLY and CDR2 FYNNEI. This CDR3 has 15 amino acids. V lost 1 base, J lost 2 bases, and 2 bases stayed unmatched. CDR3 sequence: CASSEGDRGNQPQHF. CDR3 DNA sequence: TGTGCCAGCAGTGAAGGAGACAGGGGCAATCAGCCCCAGCATTTT. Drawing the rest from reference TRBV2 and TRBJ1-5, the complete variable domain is EPEVTQTPSHQVTQMGQEVILRCVPISNHLYFYWYRQILGQKVEFLVSFYNNEISEKSEIFDDQFSVERPDGSNFTLKIRSTKLEDSAMYFCASSEGDRGNQPQHFGDGTRLSIL.

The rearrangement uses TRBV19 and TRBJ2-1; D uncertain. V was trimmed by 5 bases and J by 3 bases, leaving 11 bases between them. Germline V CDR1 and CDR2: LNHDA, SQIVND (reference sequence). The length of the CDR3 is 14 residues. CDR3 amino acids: CASSPGGLYNEQFF. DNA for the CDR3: TGTGCCAGTAGTCCGGGCGGTCTCTACAATGAGCAGTTCTTC.

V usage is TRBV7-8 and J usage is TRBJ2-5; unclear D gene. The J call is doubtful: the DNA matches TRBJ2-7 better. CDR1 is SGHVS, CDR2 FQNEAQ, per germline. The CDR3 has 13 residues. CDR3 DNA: TGTGCCAGCAGCTCCCGAGTAACGGGCGAGCAGTACTTC. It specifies CASSSRVTGEQYF.

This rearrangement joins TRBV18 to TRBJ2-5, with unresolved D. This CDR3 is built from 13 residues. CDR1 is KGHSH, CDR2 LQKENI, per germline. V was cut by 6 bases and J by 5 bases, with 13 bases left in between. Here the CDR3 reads CASSPTGLETQYF. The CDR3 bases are TGTGCCAGCTCCCCAACTGGCCTCGAGACCCAGTACTTC.

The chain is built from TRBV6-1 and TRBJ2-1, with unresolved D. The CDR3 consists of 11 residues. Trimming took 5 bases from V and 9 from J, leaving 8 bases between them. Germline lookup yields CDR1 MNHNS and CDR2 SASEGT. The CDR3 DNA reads TGTGCCAGCAGTACCCCGGCTGAGCAGTTCTTC. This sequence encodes CASSTPAEQFF.

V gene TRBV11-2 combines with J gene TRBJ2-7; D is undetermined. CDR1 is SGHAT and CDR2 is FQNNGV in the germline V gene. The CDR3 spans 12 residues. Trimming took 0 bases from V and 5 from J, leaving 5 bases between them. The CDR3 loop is CASSLDPHEQYF. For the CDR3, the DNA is TGTGCCAGCAGCTTAGATCCCCACGAGCAGTACTTC. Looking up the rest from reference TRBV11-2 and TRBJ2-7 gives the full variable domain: EAGVAQSPRYKIIEKRQSVAFWCNPISGHATLYWYQQILGQGPKLLIQFQNNGVVDDSQLPKDRFSAERLKGVDSTLKIQPAKLEDSAVYLCASSLDPHEQYFGPGTRLTVT.

The CDR3: CASTGGQLNTEAFF. CDR3 bases: TGTGCCAGCACTGGGGGGCAGTTGAACACTGAAGCTTTCTTT. The chain links TRBV6-1 to TRBJ1-1, with D tentatively TRBD1 (6 bases). The germline V gene has CDR1 MNHNS and CDR2 SASEGT. The CDR3 is made up of 14 amino acids. Trimming pared 7 bases from V and 0 bases from J, leaving 12 bases between.

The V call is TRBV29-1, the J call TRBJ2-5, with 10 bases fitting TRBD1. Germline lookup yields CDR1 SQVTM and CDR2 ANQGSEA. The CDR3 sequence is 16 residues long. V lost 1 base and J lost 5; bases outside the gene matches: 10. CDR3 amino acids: CSVEGHRDRGRETQYF. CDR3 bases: TGCAGCGTTGAAGGACACCGGGACAGGGGAAGGGAGACCCAGTACTTC.

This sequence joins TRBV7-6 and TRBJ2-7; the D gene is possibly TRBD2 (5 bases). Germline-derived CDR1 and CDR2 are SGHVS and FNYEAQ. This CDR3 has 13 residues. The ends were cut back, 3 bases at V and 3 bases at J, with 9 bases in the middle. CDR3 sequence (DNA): TGTGCCAGCAGCTTCGGACTTAACTACGAGCAGTACTTC. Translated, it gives CASSFGLNYEQYF. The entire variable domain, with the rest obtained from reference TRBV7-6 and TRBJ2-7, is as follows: GAGVSQSPRYKVTKRGQDVALRCDPISGHVSLYWYRQALGQGPEFLTYFNYEAQQDKSGLPNDRFSAERPEGSISTLTIQRTEQRDSAMYRCASSFGLNYEQYFGPGTRLTVT.

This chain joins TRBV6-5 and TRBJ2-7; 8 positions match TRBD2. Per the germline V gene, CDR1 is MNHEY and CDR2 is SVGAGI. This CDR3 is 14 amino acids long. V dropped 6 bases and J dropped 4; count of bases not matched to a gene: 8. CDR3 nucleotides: TGTGCCAGCAGGGAAGGACTAGCAGATTACGAGCAGTACTTC. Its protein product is CASREGLADYEQYF.